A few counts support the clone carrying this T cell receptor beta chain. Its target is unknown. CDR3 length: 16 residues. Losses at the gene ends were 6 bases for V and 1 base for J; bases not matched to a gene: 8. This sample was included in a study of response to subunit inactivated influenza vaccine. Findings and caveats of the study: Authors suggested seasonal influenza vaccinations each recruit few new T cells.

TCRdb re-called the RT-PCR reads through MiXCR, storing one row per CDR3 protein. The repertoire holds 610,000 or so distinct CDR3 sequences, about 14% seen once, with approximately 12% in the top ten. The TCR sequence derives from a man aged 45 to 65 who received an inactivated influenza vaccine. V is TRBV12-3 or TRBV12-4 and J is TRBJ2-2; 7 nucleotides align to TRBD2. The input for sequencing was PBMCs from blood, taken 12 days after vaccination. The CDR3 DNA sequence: TGTGCCAGCAGCAGGGAGGGGACGGGGAACACCGGGGAGCTGTTTTTT. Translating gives CASSREGTGNTGELFF.